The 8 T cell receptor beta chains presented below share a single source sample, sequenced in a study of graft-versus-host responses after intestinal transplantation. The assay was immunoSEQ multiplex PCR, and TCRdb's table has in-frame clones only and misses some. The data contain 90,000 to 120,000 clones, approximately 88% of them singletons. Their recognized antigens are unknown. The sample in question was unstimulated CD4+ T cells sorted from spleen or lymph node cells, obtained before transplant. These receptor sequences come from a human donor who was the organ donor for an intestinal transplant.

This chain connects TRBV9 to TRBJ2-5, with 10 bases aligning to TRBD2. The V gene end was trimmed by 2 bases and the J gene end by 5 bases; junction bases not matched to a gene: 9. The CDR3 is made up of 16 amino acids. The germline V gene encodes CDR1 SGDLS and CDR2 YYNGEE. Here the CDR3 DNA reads TGTGCCAGCAGCGTGCGCAGCGGGGGGGCCTGGGAGACCCAGTACTTC. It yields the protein CASSVRSGGAWETQYF.

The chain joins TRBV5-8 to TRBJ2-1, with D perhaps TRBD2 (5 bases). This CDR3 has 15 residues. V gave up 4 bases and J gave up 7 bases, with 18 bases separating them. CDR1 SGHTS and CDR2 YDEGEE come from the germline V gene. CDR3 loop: CASSPLAEGVNEQFF. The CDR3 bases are TGTGCCAGCAGCCCCCTCGCCGAGGGTGTTAATGAGCAGTTCTTC.

CDR3 in DNA: TGTGCCAGCAGTCTTATACAGGGGGCTTCTGGCTACACCTTC. Its protein product is CASSLIQGASGYTF. This chain links TRBV6-1 with TRBJ1-2; 9 bases are a match to TRBD1. After removal of 5 bases from V and 7 bases from J, the junction contained 8 bases not matched to a gene. Germline V gene sequence: CDR1 MNHNS, CDR2 SASEGT. The CDR3 is 14 residues long.

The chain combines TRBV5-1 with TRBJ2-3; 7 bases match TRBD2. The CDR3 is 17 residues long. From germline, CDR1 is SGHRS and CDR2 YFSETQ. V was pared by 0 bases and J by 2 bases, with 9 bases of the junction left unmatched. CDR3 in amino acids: CASSLESGTTYTDTQYF. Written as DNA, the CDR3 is TGCGCCAGCAGCTTGGAATCCGGGACTACTTACACAGATACGCAGTATTTT.

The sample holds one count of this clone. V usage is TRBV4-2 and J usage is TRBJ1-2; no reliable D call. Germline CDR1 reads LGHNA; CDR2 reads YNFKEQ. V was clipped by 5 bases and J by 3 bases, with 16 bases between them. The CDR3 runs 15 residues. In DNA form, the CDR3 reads TGTGCCAGCAGCGGCGGCGCGTTGGGGTACTATGGCTACACCTTC. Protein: CASSGGALGYYGYTF.

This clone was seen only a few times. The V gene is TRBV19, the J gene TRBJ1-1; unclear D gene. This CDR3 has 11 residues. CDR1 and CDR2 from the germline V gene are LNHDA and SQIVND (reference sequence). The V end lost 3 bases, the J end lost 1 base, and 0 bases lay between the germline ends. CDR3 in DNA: TGTGCCAGTAGTATGAACACTGAAGCTTTCTTT. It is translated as CASSMNTEAFF.

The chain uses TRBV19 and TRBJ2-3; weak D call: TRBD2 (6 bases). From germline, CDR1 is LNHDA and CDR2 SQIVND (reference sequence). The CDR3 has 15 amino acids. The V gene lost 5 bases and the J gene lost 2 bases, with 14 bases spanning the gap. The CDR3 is CASSFRRRDTDTQYF. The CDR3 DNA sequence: TGTGCCAGTAGTTTCCGTCGGAGGGACACAGATACGCAGTATTTT.

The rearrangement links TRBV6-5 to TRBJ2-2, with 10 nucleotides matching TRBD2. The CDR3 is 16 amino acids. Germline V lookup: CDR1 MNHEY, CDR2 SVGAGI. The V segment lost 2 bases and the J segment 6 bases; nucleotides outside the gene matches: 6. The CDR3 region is CASSYASGGAAGELFF. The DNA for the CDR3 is TGTGCCAGCAGTTACGCAAGCGGGGGGGCAGCCGGGGAGCTGTTTTTT.